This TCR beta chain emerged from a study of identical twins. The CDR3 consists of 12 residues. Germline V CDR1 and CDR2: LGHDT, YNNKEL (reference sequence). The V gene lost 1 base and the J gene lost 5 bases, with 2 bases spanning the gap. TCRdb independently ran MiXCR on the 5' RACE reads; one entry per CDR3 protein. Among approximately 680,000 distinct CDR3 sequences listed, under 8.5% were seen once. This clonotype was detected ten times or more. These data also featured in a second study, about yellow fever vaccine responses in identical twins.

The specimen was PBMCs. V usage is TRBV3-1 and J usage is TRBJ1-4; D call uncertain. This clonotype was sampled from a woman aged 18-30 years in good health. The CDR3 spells CASSQGNEKLFF. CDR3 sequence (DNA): TGTGCCAGCAGCCAAGGGAATGAAAAACTGTTTTTT.